The entry below describes one T cell receptor (beta chain). TCRdb keeps only in-frame clones here, not all; method: immunoSEQ multiplex PCR. The sample has 150,000 or so clones; approximately 86% are singletons. These data come from a study of control samples from healthy donors and cancer patients. The CDR3 runs 12 residues. CDR1 and CDR2 (germline): LGHDT, YNNKEL (reference sequence). Trimming pared 3 bases from V and 2 bases from J, leaving 4 bases between. Sequencing input: blood. The chain uses TRBV3-1 (or the pseudogene TRBV3-2) and TRBJ1-1; D gene ambiguous. This sequence originates from a woman in her twenties or thirties in good health. CDR3: CASSQFNTEAFF. As DNA, the CDR3 is TGTGCCAGCAGCCAGTTTAACACTGAAGCTTTCTTT.